One sample yielded the 20 T cell receptor beta chains listed below, sequenced in a study of blood T cells in healthy people across ages. A second roughly 6 to 12 cycle PCR used barcoded and J-beta primers. Each CDR3 protein is one row after TCRdb ran MiXCR on the 5' RACE reads. The data hold around 650,000 distinct CDR3 sequences, with around 38% observed a single time. Sequencing input: blood. The receptors here all came from an elderly man in good health.

The V call is TRBV6-5, the J call TRBJ2-5; perhaps TRBD2 as D (5 bases). Germline V lookup: CDR1 MNHEY, CDR2 SVGAGI. CDR3 size: 15 residues. V lost 6 bases and J lost 4, with 18 bases in between. The CDR3 sequence is CASRMSSTEGETQYF. CDR3 in DNA: TGTGCCAGCAGAATGTCTAGTACCGAGGGAGAGACCCAGTACTTC.

This clonotype was picked up a small number of times. The gene calls are TRBV7-2 and TRBJ2-1; D possibly uses TRBD1 or TRBD2 (6 bases each). The V end lost 4 bases, the J end lost 0 bases, and 10 bases lay between the germline ends. CDR1 is SGHTA, CDR2 FQGNSA, per germline. This CDR3 is 15 amino acids long. The CDR3 DNA reads TGTGCCAGCAGCTCCGGGGGCCCCTCCTACAATGAGCAGTTCTTC. Protein: CASSSGGPSYNEQFF. The variable domain in full, with the rest retrieved from reference TRBV7-2 and TRBJ2-1, is GAGVSQSPSNKVTEKGKDVELRCDPISGHTALYWYRQSLGQGLEFLIYFQGNSAPDKSGLPSDRFSAERTGGSVSTLTIQRTQQEDSAVYLCASSSGGPSYNEQFFGPGTRLTVL.

For this clonotype: Given a much more abundant clone one base away, this may be a read error. This chain joins TRBV29-1 and TRBJ1-1, with 7 bases that match TRBD1. This CDR3 is built from 11 residues. The ends lost 7 bases at V and 5 bases at J; junction bases unmatched: 4. The germline gives CDR1 SQVTM, CDR2 ANQGSEA. The CDR3 bases are TGCAGCGGCTACAGGGGTACTGAAGCTTTCTTT. It encodes CSGYRGTEAFF.

This clonotype has just a few counts. The chain couples TRBV27 to TRBJ2-5, with D maybe TRBD1 (6 bases). V was cut by 2 bases and J by 2 bases, with 9 bases left in between. From germline, CDR1 is MNHEY and CDR2 SMNVEV (reference sequence). The CDR3 totals 14 residues. For the CDR3, the DNA is TGTGCCAGCAGTTTACTGGGACAACAAGAGACCCAGTACTTC. This codes for CASSLLGQQETQYF.

As for this clonotype: Possible read error: a much larger clone is one base away. This chain uses TRBV5-1 with TRBJ2-7; D is perhaps TRBD2 (6 bases). The CDR3 is 16 residues long. Trimming removed 0 bases at V and 2 bases at J, with 15 bases between. Looked up from germline, CDR1 is SGHRS and CDR2 is YFSETQ. CDR3 protein: CASSLGGVVSTYEQYF. As DNA, the CDR3 is TGCGCCAGCAGCTTGGGCGGGGTAGTATCAACCTACGAGCAGTACTTC.

This chain connects TRBV28 to TRBJ2-1; 9 nucleotides match TRBD2. The V gene end was trimmed by 1 base and the J gene end by 6 bases; junction bases not matched to a gene: 4. The CDR3 runs 15 residues. The germline CDR1 and CDR2 sequences are MDHEN and SYDVKM. CDR3 DNA sequence: TGTGCCAGCAGTTTATTCGGCGGGAGGGGCAATGAGCAGTTCTTC. Translation gives CASSLFGGRGNEQFF.

V gene TRBV6-1 combines with J gene TRBJ1-1, with 9 bases fitting TRBD1. This CDR3 contains 17 residues. Losses at the gene ends were 7 bases for V and 0 bases for J; bases not matched to a gene: 12. The germline V gene encodes CDR1 MNHNS and CDR2 SASEGT. The CDR3 spells CASTKNRGPPLNTEAFF. DNA of the CDR3: TGTGCCAGCACTAAAAACAGGGGGCCTCCCCTGAACACTGAAGCTTTCTTT.

The chain links TRBV2 to TRBJ2-2, with D possibly being TRBD2 (6 bases). The germline V and J ends were trimmed by 7 bases and 0 bases, with 15 bases remaining between them. CDR1 and CDR2 (germline): SNHLY, FYNNEI. The CDR3 is 16 amino acids. The CDR3 nucleotides are TGTGCCAGCATTAAACCGGGACTTTCGAACACCGGGGAGCTGTTTTTT. Translated, it gives CASIKPGLSNTGELFF.

This clonotype has a handful of counts. This chain links TRBV12-3 or TRBV12-4 with TRBJ2-3; D uncertain. Trimming took off 3 bases at V and 1 base at J, with 8 bases between the two ends. This CDR3 spans 14 amino acids. CDR3 coding DNA: TGTGCCAGCAGTTTGAATGGGGGCACAGATACGCAGTATTTT. Encoded protein: CASSLNGGTDTQYF.

In this sample, this clonotype turned up many times. The V and J genes are TRBV28 and TRBJ1-1; tentatively, D is TRBD1 (6 bases). The germline V gene encodes CDR1 MDHEN and CDR2 SYDVKM. V lost 6 bases, J lost 0 bases, and 17 bases lay in between. This CDR3 region has 16 residues. As DNA, the CDR3 is TGTGCCAGCAGCCGTCCGGGCAGGGGACTGAACACTGAAGCTTTCTTT. Its translation is CASSRPGRGLNTEAFF.

This chain's CDR3 is CASSLDTGRASGEQFF. The CDR3 coding sequence is TGTGCCAGCAGCTTAGATACCGGGAGGGCCTCTGGTGAGCAGTTCTTC. This sequence joins TRBV7-6 and TRBJ2-1, with TRBD2 matching over 8 bases. Per germline, CDR1 SGHVS and CDR2 FNYEAQ. V shed 1 base and J 9 bases; nucleotides not matched to a gene: 11. The CDR3 spans 16 residues.

Only a few counts were recorded for this clonotype. The chain couples TRBV5-1 to TRBJ2-6, with D unresolved. The germline V gene has CDR1 SGHRS and CDR2 YFSETQ. This CDR3 is built from 17 residues. Trimming left V 2 bases short and J 2 bases short, with 14 bases between. The CDR3 spells CASSFPGRVAGANVLTF. DNA for the CDR3: TGCGCCAGCAGCTTCCCGGGTAGGGTCGCTGGGGCCAACGTCCTGACTTTC.

This clonotype has more than one count but fewer than ten. The chain combines TRBV20-1 with TRBJ2-4; D gene unclear. The J call could be wrong; TRBJ2-7 is a better fit for the DNA end. There are 12 residues in the CDR3. Germline V gene lookup returns CDR1 DFQATT and CDR2 SNEGSKA (reference sequence). This chain's CDR3 is CSARINNDEQYF. The CDR3 DNA reads as TGCAGTGCTAGGATTAATAACGACGAGCAGTACTTC.

Turning to this clonotype: A much more abundant neighbour one base away suggests this may be a read error. The genes are TRBV6-1 and TRBJ1-1; D is unclear. The germline V gene encodes CDR1 MNHNS and CDR2 SASEGT. This CDR3 is 13 amino acids long. The CDR3 loop is CVSSEYGNTEAFF. The CDR3 nucleotides read TGTGTCAGCAGTGAGTATGGGAACACTGAAGCTTTCTTT.

The gene calls are TRBV20-1 and TRBJ2-7, with TRBD2 identical over 9 bases. The better agreement between TRBJ2-5 and the DNA end casts doubt on the J call. CDR3 length: 14 amino acids. The V gene's germline CDR1 is DFQATT and CDR2 SNEGSKA (reference sequence). CDR3 sequence (DNA): TGCAGTGTTCGATTGGCGGGAGGGGAAAGGACCCAGTACTTC. It encodes CSVRLAGGERTQYF.

This chain links TRBV3-1 with TRBJ2-1; D gene uncertain. Looked up from germline, CDR1 is LGHDT and CDR2 is YNNKEL (reference sequence). V dropped 3 bases and J dropped 6 bases, with 21 bases sitting between them. The CDR3 loop spans 17 amino acids. In DNA form, the CDR3 reads TGTGCCAGCAGCCACGAGCCCATCGAATATAGAGGCAATGAGCAGTTCTTC. Protein sequence: CASSHEPIEYRGNEQFF.

The chain carries TRBV29-1 and TRBJ2-5; the match to TRBD2 covers 11 bases. Looked up from germline, CDR1 is SQVTM and CDR2 is ANQGSEA. The CDR3 extends over 13 amino acids. V gave up 6 bases and J gave up 13 bases; unmatched junction bases: 13. Here the CDR3 reads CSVIAGGNYERYF. CDR3 sequence (DNA): TGCAGCGTCATAGCGGGAGGGAACTACGAGCGGTACTTC. The full variable domain, in which reference TRBV29-1 and TRBJ2-5 provide the parts outside the CDR3, is SAVISQKPSRDICQRGTSLTIQCQVDSQVTMMFWYRQQPGQSLTLIATANQGSEATYESGFVIDKFPISRPNLTFSTLTVSNMSPEDSSIYLCSVIAGGNYERYFGPGTRLLVL.

In this sample, this clonotype turned up a few times. This chain connects TRBV25-1 to TRBJ1-2; 7 nucleotides match TRBD1. The germline CDR1 and CDR2 sequences are MGHDK and SYGVNS. Unmatched junction bases numbered 9, after V lost 8 bases and J lost 6 bases. The CDR3 runs to 13 residues. DNA of the CDR3: TGTGCCAGCTCTGACAGGGAGAGGCATGGCTACACCTTC. Encoded protein: CASSDRERHGYTF.

This clonotype has more than one count but fewer than ten. The chain carries TRBV20-1 and TRBJ2-5; 8 bases fit TRBD1. V shed 4 bases, J shed 5 bases, and the junction held 12 bases outside the gene matches. The CDR3 runs 15 residues. Per germline, CDR1 DFQATT and CDR2 SNEGSKA (reference sequence). The CDR3 DNA sequence: TGCAGTGCTACCAAAACAGGGGGTGTAAGTGAGACCCAGTACTTC. Amino acid sequence: CSATKTGGVSETQYF.

In DNA form, the CDR3 reads TGTGCCAGCAGTTCCCTAGCGGACACCTACAATGAGCAGTTCTTC. Translating it yields CASSSLADTYNEQFF. This chain joins TRBV12-3 or TRBV12-4 and TRBJ2-1; 7 bases map to TRBD2. With 4 bases clipped from V and 2 bases from J, the junction kept 5 bases outside the gene matches. CDR3 size: 15 residues.